This entry lists 16 T cell receptor beta chains sequenced from one sample in a study of cytomegalovirus exposure and HLA in healthy donors. Primers for the PCR totalled 60 Vbeta and 13 Jbeta. This table comes from immunoSEQ multiplex PCR, and its TCRdb copy is limited to in-frame clones, with some not included. The profile shows 150,000 to 200,000 clones, around 84% of them singletons. Input material: PBMCs. These receptors were obtained from a woman aged 45-59 years in good health and CMV-seropositive.

V usage is TRBV4-2 and J usage is TRBJ2-3; 7 bases map to TRBD2. The CDR3 is 15 amino acids. In germline, CDR1 is LGHNA, CDR2 YNFKEQ. The V segment lost 4 bases and the J segment 2 bases; nucleotides outside the gene matches: 6. CDR3 sequence (DNA): TGTGCCAGCAGCCCGTCTAGCGGAAACACAGATACGCAGTATTTT. Encoded protein: CASSPSSGNTDTQYF.

This chain uses TRBV9 with TRBJ2-5; 8 bases match TRBD2. The germline gives CDR1 SGDLS, CDR2 YYNGEE. The CDR3 totals 14 residues. V was clipped by 4 bases and J by 2 bases; unmatched bases: 4. The CDR3 nucleotides read TGTGCCAGCAGCCCCCGGGGGGGGCAAGAGACCCAGTACTTC. As protein: CASSPRGGQETQYF.

Remarks on this clone: One junction end does not reproduce the germline sequence, and a read error may be involved. The rearrangement uses TRBV5-3 and TRBJ2-1; 10 bases align to TRBD2. TRBV5-3 is noted as an ORF with a role that remains uncertain. The CDR3 runs 15 residues. This CDR3 reads CASSLGLAGVNEQFF. For the CDR3, the DNA is TGTGCCAGCAGCTTGGGGCTAGCGGGGGTCAATGAGCAGTTCTTC.

The chain joins TRBV4-1 to TRBJ1-2; perhaps TRBD1 as D (6 bases). The V gene's germline CDR1 is MGHRA and CDR2 YSYEKL. The CDR3 runs 15 residues. V lost 0 bases to trimming and J lost 5 bases, with 13 bases between them. The CDR3 nucleotides are TGCGCCAGCAGCCAAGATCGGGGGGCAGGTTATGGCTACACCTTC. Its protein is CASSQDRGAGYGYTF.

This clone was picked up a small number of times. V is TRBV2 and J is TRBJ1-5; no firm D call. This CDR3 contains 12 residues. Between the trimmed V and J ends, which lost 4 bases and 3 bases, there was a span of 4 bases. Germline V gives CDR1 SNHLY, CDR2 FYNNEI. DNA of the CDR3: TGTGCCAGCAGTGGACACAATCAGCCCCAGCATTTT. Protein sequence: CASSGHNQPQHF.

The chain couples TRBV27 to TRBJ2-3; the match to TRBD2 covers 12 bases. The CDR3 spans 15 residues. With 4 bases clipped from V and 8 bases from J, the junction kept 7 bases outside the gene matches. Germline V CDR1 and CDR2: MNHEY, SMNVEV (reference sequence). CDR3 sequence: CASSSLAGGPGTQYF. For the CDR3, the DNA is TGTGCCAGCAGTTCTCTAGCGGGGGGGCCTGGTACGCAGTATTTT.

V gene TRBV5-4 combines with J gene TRBJ1-2; 8 nucleotides agree with TRBD1. The CDR3 contains 14 residues. Trimming took 3 bases from V and 7 from J; bases not matched to a gene: 8. CDR1 and CDR2 (germline): SGHNT, YYREEE (reference sequence). The CDR3 loop is CASSSQGDWGGYTF. The CDR3 DNA reads TGTGCCAGCAGCTCACAGGGGGATTGGGGTGGCTACACCTTC.

The chain couples TRBV9 to TRBJ2-5; TRBD1 aligns across 7 bases. Germline CDR1 SGDLS, CDR2 YYNGEE. The V and J ends lost 0 bases and 2 bases, in that order; junction bases with no gene match: 7. This CDR3 is 16 amino acids long. The CDR3 protein is CASSVAGGQQQETQYF. Here the CDR3 DNA reads TGTGCCAGCAGCGTAGCTGGGGGACAGCAACAAGAGACCCAGTACTTC.

The chain employs TRBV9 and TRBJ2-2, with a weak D call TRBD2 (6 bases). CDR1 is SGDLS and CDR2 is YYNGEE in the germline V gene. V gave up 1 base and J gave up 11 bases, with 18 bases separating them. The length of the CDR3 is 15 residues. DNA for the CDR3: TGTGCCAGCAGCGTAAGGGACTTGACCACCAGTGAGCTGTTTTTT. Protein sequence: CASSVRDLTTSELFF.

The rearrangement joins TRBV7-3 to TRBJ1-5; D is uncertain. V gave up 3 bases and J gave up 1 base, with 10 bases separating them. Germline V lookup: CDR1 SGHTA, CDR2 FQGTGA. The CDR3 totals 15 residues. The CDR3 region has the DNA TGTGCCAGCAGCTTTGTGCCTCGGAGCAATCAGCCCCAGCATTTT. This codes for CASSFVPRSNQPQHF.

The chain uses TRBV4-1 and TRBJ1-6, with D tentatively TRBD1 (6 bases). Trimming took off 3 bases at V and 10 bases at J, with 16 bases between the two ends. Germline assignment: CDR1 MGHRA and CDR2 YSYEKL. The length of the CDR3 is 15 residues. The CDR3 DNA sequence: TGCGCCAGCAGCCAGTTAGTGGGGGCCGGGTCACCCCTCCACTTT. Residues: CASSQLVGAGSPLHF.

Here the CDR3 reads CATAHSTGGYSNQPQHF. DNA for the CDR3: TGCGCCACCGCCCACTCTACAGGGGGATATAGCAATCAGCCCCAGCATTTT. This rearrangement joins TRBV10-2 to TRBJ1-5, with 8 bases lining up with TRBD1. Unmatched junction bases numbered 14, after V lost 10 bases and J lost 0 bases. CDR1 is WSHSY and CDR2 is SAAADI in the germline V gene. The CDR3 has 17 amino acids.

This clone has more than one count but fewer than ten. The chain is built from TRBV2 and TRBJ2-2; 9 bases are a match to TRBD1. Germline assignment: CDR1 SNHLY and CDR2 FYNNEI. There are 15 residues in the CDR3. The V and J ends lost 7 bases and 4 bases, in that order; junction bases with no gene match: 7. CDR3 DNA sequence: TGTGCCAGCACTAAGGACAGGGGTTTCACCGGGGAGCTGTTTTTT. Residues: CASTKDRGFTGELFF.

The chain has TRBV9 and TRBJ2-2; 11 bases align to TRBD2. J lost 5 bases, V lost 0 bases, and 0 bases had no gene match. The CDR3 spans 15 residues. The germline V gene encodes CDR1 SGDLS and CDR2 YYNGEE. CDR3 amino acids: CASSVGLAGTGELFF. For the CDR3, the DNA is TGTGCCAGCAGCGTAGGACTAGCGGGAACCGGGGAGCTGTTTTTT.

The V call is TRBV5-1, the J call TRBJ1-1; D might be TRBD1 (5 bases). Trimming took off 0 bases at V and 1 base at J, with 7 bases between the two ends. This CDR3 is built from 14 residues. Looked up from germline, CDR1 is SGHRS and CDR2 is YFSETQ. CDR3 DNA sequence: TGCGCCAGCAGCTTGGAGGGGCCGAACACTGAAGCTTTCTTT. It encodes CASSLEGPNTEAFF.

V gene TRBV2 combines with J gene TRBJ1-5; 10 bases match TRBD1. J lost 5 bases, V lost 8 bases, and 6 bases had no gene match. This CDR3 has 14 amino acids. Germline V gene sequence: CDR1 SNHLY, CDR2 FYNNEI. CDR3 DNA sequence: TGTGCCAGCGGCCCGGGACAGGGGTATCAGCCCCAGCATTTT. Protein product: CASGPGQGYQPQHF. Full variable domain (remainder filled in from reference TRBV2 and TRBJ1-5): EPEVTQTPSHQVTQMGQEVILRCVPISNHLYFYWYRQILGQKVEFLVSFYNNEISEKSEIFDDQFSVERPDGSNFTLKIRSTKLEDSAMYFCASGPGQGYQPQHFGDGTRLSIL.